This entry describes one T cell receptor beta chain. Antigen unknown. This record comes from a study of shared clonotypes between healthy human individuals. Study as a whole: Three plates were used per donor for CD4 naive, three for CD4 memory, two for CD8 naive and one for CD8 memory.

General study findings and limits: The small donor group covered limited genetic and exposure diversity. It was observed that around 5% of naive CD4 clonotypes were shared across a handful of donors.

Deep level was the assay's run setting. The repertoire was sequenced with immunoSEQ multiplex PCR; TCRdb's copy has only in-frame clones and lacks some. The data contain 1,400,000 or so clones, approximately 98.5% of them singletons. The germline CDR1 and CDR2 sequences are SQVTM and ANQGSEA. With V trimmed by 7 bases and J by 9 bases, 17 bases remained unmatched. This CDR3 contains 14 residues. The chain uses TRBV29-1 and TRBJ2-5, with 7 positions matching TRBD2. The sequence was obtained from a man under 40 in good health. The sequenced sample consisted of naive CD4+ T cells sorted from blood. Specified subset: CD45RA+ positively selected. The CDR3 DNA sequence: TGCAGCGCAGAACTAGCCGGGAGGACCGAGTCCCAGTACTTC. Residues: CSAELAGRTESQYF.